The rows below give T cell receptor beta chains drawn from one sample of a study of blood T cells in healthy people across ages. TCRdb re-called the 5' RACE reads through MiXCR, storing one row per CDR3 protein. Of about 1.6 million distinct CDR3 sequences detected, about 35% appear once; the ten largest clones hold approximately 10%. Sequenced: blood. Receptor source: a woman younger than 45 in good health. CDR3s include the opening cysteine and the closing phenylalanine or tryptophan. D genes are given only for firm matches. The size entry is marked missing in some rows and otherwise reads once, few, many or a size class.

v_gene	d_gene	abundance	j_gene	CDR3aa	CDR3nt
TRBV29-1	TRBD1	many	TRBJ2-1	CSGSGQGHYNEQFF	TGCAGTGGCTCTGGACAGGGGCACTACAATGAGCAGTTCTTC
TRBV20-1	-	many	TRBJ1-2	CSAREGSNYGYTF	TGCAGTGCTAGAGAGGGGTCTAACTATGGCTACACCTTC
TRBV12-3/TRBV12-4	-	few	TRBJ2-1	CASNLGLNSRAGYNEQFF	TGTGCCAGCAATCTTGGTCTGAACTCTAGAGCGGGCTACAATGAGCAGTTCTTC
TRBV11-2	TRBD2	-	TRBJ2-7	CASSLVGAISGSYEQYF	TGTGCCAGCAGCTTAGTCGGGGCAATAAGCGGGAGTTACGAGCAGTACTTC
TRBV2	-	-	TRBJ1-2	CASSTSGMSYGYTF	TGTGCCAGCAGTACGTCAGGGATGAGTTATGGCTACACCTTC
TRBV7-9	TRBD2	-	TRBJ2-1	CASSTERDESFF	TGTGCCAGCAGCACCGAGCGGGACGAGTCGTTCTTC
TRBV27	-	-	TRBJ2-7	CASSRGLYYEQYF	TGTGCCAGCAGTAGGGGACTTTACTACGAGCAGTACTTC
TRBV6-4	-	few	TRBJ1-2	CASSDDSSRPGYTF	TGTGCCAGCAGTGACGACAGTTCTCGACCTGGCTACACCTTC
TRBV7-9	-	-	TRBJ2-7	CASSPRDDLSCEQYF	TGTGCCAGCAGCCCCCGGGATGACCTTTCCTGCGAGCAGTACTTC
TRBV29-1	TRBD1	-	TRBJ1-1	CSALTGGTEAFF	TGCAGCGCGTTGACAGGGGGCACTGAAGCTTTCTTT
TRBV20-1	TRBD1	few	TRBJ2-2	CSARDRLSAPRVGTGGFDTGEPFF	TGCAGTGCTAGAGATCGCCTCAGTGCCCCAAGGGTAGGGACAGGGGGTTTCGACACCGGGGAGCCGTTTTTT
TRBV28	-	few	TRBJ2-2	CASSFGGNTGELFF	TGTGCCAGCAGTTTTGGGGGGAACACCGGGGAGCTGTTTTTT
TRBV20-1	TRBD2	-	TRBJ2-5	CSARDLTSGKETQYF	TGCAGTGCTAGAGATCTGACTAGCGGAAAAGAGACCCAGTACTTC
TRBV28	-	-	TRBJ2-7	CASSLLAGAGLAYEQYF	TGTGCCAGCAGTTTGCTGGCGGGGGCAGGGTTAGCCTACGAGCAGTACTTC
TRBV12-5	TRBD2	-	TRBJ2-3	CASGLVGPLPGLAFVDTQYF	TGTGCTAGTGGTTTGGTTGGTCCCTTACCGGGACTAGCTTTTGTAGATACGCAGTATTTT
TRBV6-1	TRBD1	few	TRBJ1-5	CASSVQGAVGNQPQHF	TGTGCCAGCAGTGTCCAGGGGGCGGTCGGCAATCAGCCCCAGCATTTT
TRBV20-1	-	few	TRBJ1-1	CSAPGTTEAFF	TGCAGTGCTCCCGGGACAACTGAAGCTTTCTTT
TRBV9	TRBD1	-	TRBJ1-3	CAGSVADRGLGNTIYF	TGTGCCGGCAGCGTAGCCGACAGGGGGCTTGGAAACACCATATATTTT
TRBV21-1	-	few	TRBJ2-4	CASSKVAVLGAKNIQYF	TGTGCCAGCAGCAAGGTGGCGGTTCTGGGAGCCAAAAACATTCAGTACTTC
TRBV6-1	-	few	TRBJ2-5	CASSAPGTMGTQYF	TGTGCCAGCAGTGCTCCTGGGACAATGGGGACCCAGTACTTC
TRBV6-5	-	-	TRBJ2-1	CASRALFGGAYNEQFF	TGTGCCAGCAGGGCATTATTTGGGGGAGCATACAATGAGCAGTTCTTC
TRBV29-1	TRBD1	-	TRBJ2-7	CSVGGTGAYEQYF	TGCAGCGTTGGCGGGACAGGGGCGTACGAGCAGTACTTC
TRBV6-2/TRBV6-3	-	-	TRBJ2-3	CASSSPLKSVGTDTQYF	TGTGCCAGCAGTTCCCCTCTCAAGAGTGTTGGCACAGATACGCAGTATTTT
TRBV29-1	-	few	TRBJ2-5	CSVEKGPGETQYF	TGCAGCGTTGAAAAGGGACCGGGTGAGACCCAGTACTTC
TRBV27	TRBD2	-	TRBJ2-7	CASSLTGGRLYEQYF	TGTGCCAGCAGTTTAACCGGCGGGAGACTATACGAGCAGTACTTC
TRBV20-1	-	few	TRBJ2-7	CSARGRGLAGYEQYF	TGCAGTGCTAGGGGGAGGGGGCTAGCGGGCTACGAGCAGTACTTC
TRBV11-2	-	-	TRBJ1-1	CASSLIRTEAFF	TGTGCCAGCAGCTTGATCAGGACTGAAGCTTTCTTT
TRBV20-1	-	few	TRBJ1-1	CSASKPETDTEAFF	TGCAGTGCCAGCAAGCCTGAGACGGACACTGAAGCTTTCTTT
TRBV6-1	-	-	TRBJ2-7	CASRVSHEQYF	TGTGCCAGCAGGGTTTCCCACGAGCAGTACTTC
TRBV18	TRBD2	few	TRBJ2-1	CASSPGLAGYVPMGYNEQFF	TGTGCCAGCTCACCAGGACTAGCGGGATATGTCCCAATGGGTTACAATGAGCAGTTCTTC
TRBV4-2	TRBD2	many	TRBJ2-1	CASSQDGPELAGVDEQFF	TGTGCCAGCAGCCAAGATGGCCCGGAACTAGCGGGAGTGGATGAGCAGTTCTTC
TRBV2	-	-	TRBJ1-2	CASSYGGAYGYTF	TGTGCCAGCAGCTATGGGGGGGCCTATGGCTACACCTTC
TRBV5-1	-	-	TRBJ2-1	CASSLMGHNEQFF	TGCGCCAGCAGCTTGATGGGCCACAATGAGCAGTTCTTC
TRBV6-6	TRBD2	-	TRBJ2-3	CASSYGWETTSGKKDTQYF	TGTGCCAGCAGTTACGGGTGGGAGACTACGAGCGGGAAAAAAGATACGCAGTATTTT
TRBV28	-	-	TRBJ2-1	CASSHRAGKETLYNEQFF	TGTGCCAGCAGCCATCGGGCAGGGAAGGAAACCCTTTACAATGAGCAGTTCTTC
TRBV11-2	TRBD1	few	TRBJ2-5	CASSLGDRARETQYF	TGTGCCAGCAGCTTAGGGGACAGGGCTCGAGAGACCCAGTACTTC
TRBV4-2	TRBD1	-	TRBJ1-4	CASSQDAGTGGRANEKLFF	TGTGCCAGCAGCCAAGACGCCGGGACAGGGGGCCGGGCTAATGAAAAACTGTTTTTT
TRBV9	-	-	TRBJ1-2	CASSGRGTYGYTF	TGTGCCAGCAGCGGGCGGGGGACCTATGGCTACACCTTC
TRBV20-1	-	few	TRBJ2-7	CSANSQANVGEQYF	TGCAGTGCTAATAGCCAGGCGAATGTGGGGGAGCAGTACTTC
TRBV20-1	-	few	TRBJ2-7	CSARKDDYEQYF	TGCAGTGCTAGGAAAGATGACTACGAGCAGTACTTC
TRBV15	-	few	TRBJ1-1	CATSRDRSMNTEAFF	TGTGCCACCAGCAGAGATAGGTCAATGAACACTGAAGCTTTCTTT
TRBV7-9	-	-	TRBJ2-3	CASSSRILSTDTQYF	TGTGCCAGCAGCAGTAGGATTCTTAGCACAGATACGCAGTATTTT
TRBV5-1	TRBD2	-	TRBJ2-7	CASSLSLAEPYYEQYF	TGCGCCAGCAGCTTGTCCCTAGCGGAACCTTACTACGAGCAGTACTTC
TRBV10-3	-	-	TRBJ1-6	CAISESTGSSPLHF	TGTGCCATCAGTGAGTCGACAGGATCTTCACCCCTCCACTTT
TRBV20-1	TRBD2	-	TRBJ2-1	CSAVWLAGNEQFF	TGCAGCGCCGTATGGCTAGCGGGGAATGAGCAGTTCTTC
TRBV9	TRBD1	-	TRBJ2-2	CASSTLEGGPNTGELFF	TGTGCCAGCAGCACTCTCGAAGGGGGCCCGAACACCGGGGAGCTGTTTTTT
TRBV6-5	-	few	TRBJ2-5	CASSYSINTGASQYF	TGTGCCAGCAGTTACTCGATAAACACCGGGGCGTCCCAGTACTTC
TRBV5-1	-	-	TRBJ2-2	CASSLVGVGELFF	TGCGCCAGCAGCTTGGTTGGGGTCGGGGAGCTGTTTTTT
TRBV27	-	-	TRBJ1-2	CASSFPEEGRCYGYTF	TGTGCCAGCAGCTTCCCGGAGGAGGGGAGATGCTATGGCTACACCTTC
TRBV5-5	TRBD2	-	TRBJ2-1	CASSPSGRVDEQFF	TGTGCCAGCAGCCCTAGCGGGAGGGTCGATGAGCAGTTCTTC
TRBV28	TRBD2	few	TRBJ2-7	CASSYIGGSSYEQYF	TGTGCCAGCAGTTACATCGGCGGGAGCTCCTACGAGCAGTACTTC
TRBV6-1	-	-	TRBJ2-1	CASSEVVSYEQFF	TGTGCCAGCAGTGAAGTAGTCAGCTATGAGCAGTTCTTC
TRBV30	-	-	TRBJ2-7	CAWSRNRYYEQYF	TGTGCCTGGAGCCGAAACAGATATTACGAGCAGTACTTC
TRBV12-3/TRBV12-4	-	many	TRBJ2-7	CASSSGLPSSYEQYF	TGTGCCAGCAGTTCGGGACTTCCGAGCTCCTACGAGCAGTACTTC
TRBV14	-	few	TRBJ1-2	CASSQAGCGYTF	TGTGCCAGCAGCCAAGCTGGCTGTGGCTACACCTTC
TRBV10-3	-	-	TRBJ2-1	CASERGGGNNEQFF	TGTGCCTCGGAGAGGGGGGGGGGCAACAATGAGCAGTTCTTC
TRBV7-2	-	-	TRBJ1-2	CASSLALRDGYTF	TGTGCCAGCAGCTTAGCGCTTAGGGATGGCTACACCTTC
TRBV27	-	few	TRBJ2-7	CASSLEGDRLHEQYF	TGTGCCAGCAGTTTAGAAGGAGACCGTTTGCACGAGCAGTACTTC
TRBV12-5	TRBD1	-	TRBJ2-3	CATAQGGTDTQYF	TGTGCGACCGCCCAGGGGGGCACAGATACGCAGTATTTT
TRBV11-2	-	-	TRBJ2-7	CASSSPGKPPYEQYF	TGTGCCAGCAGCTCCCCGGGAAAACCTCCCTACGAGCAGTACTTC